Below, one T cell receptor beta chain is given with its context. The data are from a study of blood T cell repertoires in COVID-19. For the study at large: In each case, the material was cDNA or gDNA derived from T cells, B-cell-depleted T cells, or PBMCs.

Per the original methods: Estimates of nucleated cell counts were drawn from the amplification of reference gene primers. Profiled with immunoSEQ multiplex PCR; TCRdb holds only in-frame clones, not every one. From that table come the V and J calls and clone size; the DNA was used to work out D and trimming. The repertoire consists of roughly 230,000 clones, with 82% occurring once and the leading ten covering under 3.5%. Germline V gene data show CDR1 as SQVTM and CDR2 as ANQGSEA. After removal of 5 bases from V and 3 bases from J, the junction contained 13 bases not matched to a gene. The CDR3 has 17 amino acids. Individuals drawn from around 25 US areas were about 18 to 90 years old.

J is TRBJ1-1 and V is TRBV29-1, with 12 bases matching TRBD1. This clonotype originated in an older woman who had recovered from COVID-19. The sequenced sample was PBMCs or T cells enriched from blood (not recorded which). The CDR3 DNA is TGCAGCGTTCTCTTCCCGGGACAGGGGGCGCGGTACACTGAAGCTTTCTTT. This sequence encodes CSVLFPGQGARYTEAFF.